This T cell receptor beta chain comes out of a study of beta chain features in type 1 diabetes. V dropped 7 bases and J dropped 7; count of bases not matched to a gene: 4. Germline assignment: CDR1 LNHDA and CDR2 SQIVND (reference sequence). The CDR3 runs to 13 residues. As regards this clone: What it binds is unknown.

Purities over 95% were achieved in all sorted populations. All of the isolated RNA was reverse transcribed, so expressed TCRB transcripts were sequenced. For naive, central memory and regulatory T cell samples, reads averaged around 3.6 million. Profiled with immunoSEQ multiplex PCR; TCRdb holds only in-frame clones, not every one. The table shows over 40,000 clones, with around 70% occurring only once. General study results and limits: The cDNA sequencing approach could over-represent high-TCR-expressing cells. TCRB CDR3s from Type 1 diabetes patients were moderately but significantly shorter in all four CD4+ subsets. Type 1 diabetes patients had fewer VDJ junction insertions and more deletions.

The sample consisted of Tregs from blood. The TCR sequence derives from a woman under 30 with type 1 diabetes. This chain links TRBV19 with TRBJ2-1, with 10 nucleotides matching TRBD1. The CDR3 DNA reads as TGTGCCAGTAAAGGACAGGGGGGGAATGAGCAGTTCTTC. Translation gives CASKGQGGNEQFF.